This T cell receptor beta chain was obtained from a study of cytomegalovirus exposure and HLA in healthy donors. Notes on this clone: Its antigen is as yet unknown.

The study, taken as a whole, reports: It has been reported that TCR beta sequences accurately predicted the HLA-A and HLA-B alleles of most subjects.

The study ran its PCR with 60 Vbeta and 13 Jbeta primers. Only in-frame clones appear in the TCRdb table, and some are missing; sequencing was by immunoSEQ multiplex PCR. Of over 95,000 clones listed, about 77% were seen once; the top ten hold approximately 5%. Sequences were obtained from PBMCs. The clonotype was recovered from a woman in her twenties or thirties in good health and CMV-seropositive.

DNA of the CDR3: TGTGCCATCAGTGAAGGCGGTAGCGGGAGCTCCTACAATGAGCAGTTCTTC. Translation gives CAISEGGSGSSYNEQFF. This chain joins TRBV10-3 and TRBJ2-1; 9 positions match TRBD2. This CDR3 is 17 amino acids long. Germline assignment: CDR1 ENHRY and CDR2 SYGVKD. With V trimmed by 3 bases and J by 0 bases, 6 bases remained unmatched.